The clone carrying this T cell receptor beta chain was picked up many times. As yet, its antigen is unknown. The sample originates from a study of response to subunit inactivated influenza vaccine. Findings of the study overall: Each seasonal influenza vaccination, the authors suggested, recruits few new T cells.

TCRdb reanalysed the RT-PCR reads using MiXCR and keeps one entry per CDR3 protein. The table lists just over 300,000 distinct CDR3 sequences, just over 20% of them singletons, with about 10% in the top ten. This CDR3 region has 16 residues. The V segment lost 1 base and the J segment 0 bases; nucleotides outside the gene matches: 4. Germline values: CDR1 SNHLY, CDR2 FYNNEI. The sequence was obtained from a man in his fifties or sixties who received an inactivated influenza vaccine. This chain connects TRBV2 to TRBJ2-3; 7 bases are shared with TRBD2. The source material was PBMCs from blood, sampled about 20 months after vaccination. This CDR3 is CASSEGLAASTDTQYF. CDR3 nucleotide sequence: TGTGCCAGCAGTGAAGGGCTAGCGGCTAGCACAGATACGCAGTATTTT.